These 31 T cell receptor beta chains originate from one sample sequenced in a study of beta chain features in type 1 diabetes. TCRB transcripts that were expressed got sequenced, as all of the isolated RNA had been reverse transcribed. Assay: immunoSEQ multiplex PCR; the TCRdb copy retains only in-frame clones and omits some. The sample consists of 250,000 to 300,000 clones, about 8.5% of them appearing once. The sample taken for sequencing was central memory CD4+ T cells from blood. The receptors come from a woman between 18 and 29 years old in good health.

This clone occurred many times. This chain links TRBV2 with TRBJ1-4; 10 bases fit TRBD1. In germline, CDR1 is SNHLY, CDR2 FYNNEI. The CDR3 is 13 residues long. The V and J ends lost 8 bases and 8 bases, in that order; junction bases with no gene match: 5. The chain's CDR3 is CASLGQGKEKLFF. CDR3 DNA sequence: TGTGCCAGCTTGGGACAGGGGAAGGAAAAACTGTTTTTT.

The CDR3 sequence is CASSVAGDRVGEQYF. For the CDR3, the DNA is TGTGCCAGCAGCGTAGCGGGGGACAGGGTCGGCGAGCAGTACTTC. The chain combines TRBV9 with TRBJ2-7; 9 nucleotides align to TRBD1. The CDR3 contains 15 residues. Unmatched junction bases numbered 7, after V lost 0 bases and J lost 6 bases. In germline, CDR1 is SGDLS, CDR2 YYNGEE.

This clone appeared many times. The V call is TRBV12-5, the J call TRBJ2-5; 11 nucleotides line up with TRBD2. Germline V lookup: CDR1 LGHNT, CDR2 FRNRAP. CDR3 size: 15 residues. With V trimmed by 6 bases and J by 1 base, 4 bases remained unmatched. The CDR3 protein is CASGTGTSGQETQYF. DNA of the CDR3: TGTGCTAGTGGGACCGGGACTAGCGGCCAAGAGACCCAGTACTTC.

This clone was picked up many times. The V and J genes are TRBV7-2 and TRBJ2-3; the D gene is possibly TRBD2 (6 bases). This CDR3 region has 13 residues. Germline CDR1 is SGHTA and CDR2 is FQGNSA. Trimming stripped 5 bases from V and 4 bases from J, with 10 bases between. CDR3 DNA: TGTGCCAGCAGCGACCGACTAGCAGATACGCAGTATTTT. Translation: CASSDRLADTQYF.

This sequence joins TRBV18 and TRBJ1-1; D may be TRBD1 (5 bases). This CDR3 has 13 amino acids. Germline V CDR1 and CDR2: KGHSH, LQKENI. V lost 2 bases and J lost 5, with 9 bases in between. CDR3 coding DNA: TGTGCCAGCTCACCAGCGGGGGAAACTGAAGCTTTCTTT. It is translated as CASSPAGETEAFF. The entire variable domain, with the rest obtained from reference TRBV18 and TRBJ1-1, is as follows: NAGVMQNPRHLVRRRGQEARLRCSPMKGHSHVYWYRQLPEEGLKFMVYLQKENIIDESGMPKERFSAEFPKEGPSILRIQQVVRGDSAAYFCASSPAGETEAFFGQGTRLTVV.

This clone has only a few counts. The chain uses TRBV10-3 and TRBJ2-4; 7 bases match TRBD1. V lost 0 bases, J lost 10 bases, and 12 bases stayed unmatched. CDR3 length: 16 residues. Germline V gene lookup returns CDR1 ENHRY and CDR2 SYGVKD. CDR3 DNA sequence: TGTGCCATCAGTGAGTCAAAAGGGACAGCCAAGGGGATTCAGTACTTC. Encoded protein: CAISESKGTAKGIQYF.

As for this clone: Other DNA sequences in the sample encode the same CDR3. This chain joins TRBV30 and TRBJ1-2; 8 bases agree with TRBD1. From germline, CDR1 is GTSNPN and CDR2 SVGIG (reference sequence). The V gene end was trimmed by 3 bases and the J gene end by 1 base; junction bases not matched to a gene: 1. The CDR3 has 13 residues. The CDR3 bases are TGTGCCTGGAGCACAGGGGGTAACTATGGCTACACCTTC. This codes for CAWSTGGNYGYTF.

This clone was recorded at least ten times. The chain combines TRBV7-9 with TRBJ2-3, with D perhaps being TRBD1 or TRBD2 (5 bases each). The V end was cut by 7 bases, the J end by 0 bases, with 17 bases between. The CDR3 is 16 amino acids. Germline V CDR1 and CDR2: SEHNR, FQNEAQ (reference sequence). The CDR3 loop is CASILGWGRSTDTQYF. The CDR3 nucleotides read TGTGCCAGCATCCTAGGTTGGGGACGGAGCACAGATACGCAGTATTTT.

The chain couples TRBV18 to TRBJ1-2; 8 bases match TRBD1. V lost 7 bases to trimming and J lost 4 bases; unmatched junction nucleotides: 8. This CDR3 has 14 residues. Germline CDR1 and CDR2: KGHSH and LQKENI. CDR3 protein: CASLTTGDAYGYTF. CDR3 DNA sequence: TGTGCCAGCTTAACGACAGGGGATGCCTATGGCTACACCTTC.

The rearrangement links TRBV11-2 to TRBJ2-3; the D gene is possibly TRBD1 (6 bases). V was shortened by 4 bases and J by 3 bases, with 17 bases between the two germline ends. This CDR3 spans 16 amino acids. Germline V lookup: CDR1 SGHAT, CDR2 FQNNGV. The CDR3 sequence: CASSSPRGFITDTQYF. CDR3 nucleotide sequence: TGTGCCAGCAGCTCGCCCAGGGGATTTATTACAGATACGCAGTATTTT. The whole variable domain, filled in from reference TRBV11-2 and TRBJ2-3, reads EAGVAQSPRYKIIEKRQSVAFWCNPISGHATLYWYQQILGQGPKLLIQFQNNGVVDDSQLPKDRFSAERLKGVDSTLKIQPAKLEDSAVYLCASSSPRGFITDTQYFGPGTRLTVL.

This clone was observed a few times. V usage is TRBV27 and J usage is TRBJ1-4; 8 nucleotides line up with TRBD1. The J segment lost 5 bases and the V segment lost 5 bases, leaving 4 bases of the junction unmatched. The CDR3 has 14 amino acids. Germline loops: CDR1 MNHEY, CDR2 SMNVEV (reference sequence). CDR3 protein: CASSTRTGNEKLFF. The CDR3 nucleotides read TGTGCCAGCAGTACCAGGACAGGGAATGAAAAACTGTTTTTT.

This clone was found a few times. This chain links TRBV4-3 with TRBJ2-7, with D possibly TRBD2 on 7 matching bases. The CDR3 contains 13 residues. V dropped 0 bases and J dropped 9 bases, with 12 bases sitting between them. Germline CDR1 reads LGHNA; CDR2 reads YSLEER. The CDR3 region has the DNA TGCGCCAGCAGCCAAGATACGGGGGGCCGGCAGTACTTC. As protein: CASSQDTGGRQYF.

The sample holds a few counts of this clone. The genes are TRBV4-3 and TRBJ2-3, with D unresolved. Germline-derived CDR1 and CDR2 are LGHNA and YSLEER. The CDR3 has 14 residues. V lost 0 bases and J 5 bases, leaving 9 bases between the germline ends. CDR3 DNA: TGCGCCAGCAGCCAAGATTTTGGGATAGATACGCAGTATTTT. Encoded protein: CASSQDFGIDTQYF.

The chain carries TRBV9 and TRBJ2-3, with D perhaps TRBD1 (7 bases). V gave up 0 bases and J gave up 4 bases, with 12 bases separating them. Germline V gives CDR1 SGDLS, CDR2 YYNGEE. The CDR3 loop spans 15 amino acids. CDR3 protein: CASSVVQGRSDTQYF. CDR3 nucleotide sequence: TGTGCCAGCAGCGTAGTACAGGGGAGGTCAGATACGCAGTATTTT.

This chain uses TRBV2 with TRBJ1-3, with TRBD1 matching 10 bases. The junction had 8 bases not matched to a gene; V was cut back by 5 bases and J by 4 bases. CDR1 SNHLY and CDR2 FYNNEI come from the germline V gene. The CDR3 runs 16 residues. The CDR3 DNA follows: TGTGCCAGCAGTCCAGCCGGGACAGGGGTAGGAAACACCATATATTTT. As protein: CASSPAGTGVGNTIYF.

The CDR3 here is CASSITASYEQYF. The CDR3 bases are TGTGCCAGCAGCATAACAGCCTCCTACGAGCAGTACTTC. J is TRBJ2-7 and V is TRBV27; unclear D gene. The CDR3 is 13 amino acids. Deletions cut 6 bases from V and 0 bases from J, with 9 bases between. CDR1 and CDR2 from the germline V gene are MNHEY and SMNVEV (reference sequence).

Ten or more counts support this clone. This chain connects TRBV19 to TRBJ2-5; the D gene is possibly TRBD2 (6 bases). This CDR3 region has 15 residues. Germline V gene lookup returns CDR1 LNHDA and CDR2 SQIVND (reference sequence). The V end lost 3 bases, the J end lost 5 bases, and 16 bases lay between the germline ends. The CDR3: CASSMQAGLRETQYF. As DNA, the CDR3 is TGTGCCAGTAGTATGCAAGCGGGCCTTCGGGAGACCCAGTACTTC.

V usage is TRBV5-8 and J usage is TRBJ1-1; D remains unclear. In germline, CDR1 is SGHTS, CDR2 YDEGEE. This CDR3 is 11 amino acids long. V shed 4 bases and J shed 2 bases, with 3 bases lying between them. This CDR3 reads CASSLNTEAFF. The CDR3 nucleotides read TGTGCCAGCAGCCTAAACACTGAAGCTTTCTTT.

This clone was found a few times. The V gene is TRBV7-2, the J gene TRBJ1-4, with TRBD1 identical over 7 bases. CDR3 size: 12 residues. Germline CDR1 SGHTA, CDR2 FQGNSA. V dropped 1 base and J dropped 10; count of bases not matched to a gene: 0. This CDR3 is CASSLGQGKLFF. For the CDR3, the DNA is TGTGCCAGCAGCTTAGGACAGGGAAAACTGTTTTTT.

Only a few counts were recorded for this clone. This sequence joins TRBV4-2 and TRBJ2-5, with unresolved D. The V and J ends lost 0 bases and 0 bases respectively, with 8 bases between them. From germline, CDR1 is LGHNA and CDR2 YNFKEQ. The CDR3 spans 15 residues. The CDR3 loop reads CASSQDQADQETQYF. The CDR3 nucleotides read TGTGCCAGCAGCCAAGATCAGGCGGACCAAGAGACCCAGTACTTC.

This clone was seen more than once but under ten times. The genes are TRBV7-2 and TRBJ2-7, with 8 bases fitting TRBD1. The CDR3 covers 13 residues. With 8 bases clipped from V and 2 bases from J, the junction kept 5 bases outside the gene matches. From germline, CDR1 is SGHTA and CDR2 FQGNSA. The CDR3 DNA sequence: TGTGCCAGCGGACAGGGACCAACCTACGAGCAGTACTTC. Its protein is CASGQGPTYEQYF.

The rearrangement links TRBV4-2 to TRBJ2-3; perhaps TRBD1 as D (6 bases). The ends were cut back, 5 bases at V and 8 bases at J, with 20 bases in the middle. Germline loops: CDR1 LGHNA, CDR2 YNFKEQ. There are 15 residues in the CDR3. The CDR3 DNA reads TGTGCCAGCAGCGAAGCTTCACAGGGTCTCGTTACGCAGTATTTT. This encodes CASSEASQGLVTQYF.

The table lists this clone with a few counts. Other nucleotide sequences from this sample produce the same CDR3. The rearrangement joins TRBV30 to TRBJ1-1; D gene unclear. Germline V gene sequence: CDR1 GTSNPN, CDR2 SVGIG (reference sequence). The length of the CDR3 is 12 residues. V lost 2 bases and J lost 5, with 9 bases in between. CDR3 DNA sequence: TGTGCCTGGAGTAGGGAATATACTGAAGCTTTCTTT. Residues: CAWSREYTEAFF.

The V and J genes are TRBV9 and TRBJ2-1; TRBD2 matches at 10 bases. This CDR3 comprises 15 residues. After removal of 2 bases from V and 4 bases from J, the junction contained 3 bases not matched to a gene. Germline-derived CDR1 and CDR2 are SGDLS and YYNGEE. CDR3 in DNA: TGTGCCAGCAGCGTTACTAGCGGGGCTTACAATGAGCAGTTCTTC. Residues: CASSVTSGAYNEQFF.

There are a few counts of this clone. The V gene is TRBV9, the J gene TRBJ2-1; a weak D match, TRBD2 (5 bases). CDR1 is SGDLS and CDR2 is YYNGEE in the germline V gene. CDR3 length equals 16 residues. Trimming left V 2 bases short and J 0 bases short, with 12 bases between. The CDR3 here is CASSVAGKSSYNEQFF. The CDR3 DNA reads as TGTGCCAGCAGCGTCGCGGGTAAAAGCTCCTACAATGAGCAGTTCTTC.

The chain carries TRBV29-1 and TRBJ2-1; D possibly matches TRBD1 or TRBD2 (5 bases each). V was pared by 1 base and J by 6 bases, with 13 bases between. There are 14 residues in the CDR3. Germline CDR1 SQVTM, CDR2 ANQGSEA. The CDR3 here is CSVEGGKRSNEQFF. CDR3 sequence (DNA): TGCAGCGTTGAAGGGGGGAAGAGAAGCAATGAGCAGTTCTTC.

This clone was seen a few times. The rearrangement uses TRBV28 and TRBJ1-1; unclear D gene. With 1 base removed from V and 1 base from J, the gap between germline ends came to 4 bases. The CDR3 runs 13 residues. The germline gives CDR1 MDHEN, CDR2 SYDVKM. CDR3 amino acids: CASSLLGNTEAFF. Written as DNA, the CDR3 is TGTGCCAGCAGTTTATTGGGGAACACTGAAGCTTTCTTT. Drawing the rest from reference TRBV28 and TRBJ1-1, the complete variable domain is DVKVTQSSRYLVKRTGEKVFLECVQDMDHENMFWYRQDPGLGLRLIYFSYDVKMKEKGDIPEGYSVSREKKERFSLILESASTNQTSMYLCASSLLGNTEAFFGQGTRLTVV.

In this sample, this clone turned up a few times. The chain recombines TRBV7-2 with TRBJ2-3; maybe TRBD2 (5 bases). CDR1 and CDR2 from the germline V gene are SGHTA and FQGNSA. V was pared by 2 bases and J by 7 bases, with 16 bases between. The CDR3 has 15 residues. The CDR3 coding sequence is TGTGCCAGCAGCTTATTTGTCGGGGATACATATACGCAGTATTTT. The encoded protein is CASSLFVGDTYTQYF.

The count of this clone is one. J is TRBJ1-2 and V is TRBV28, with a tentative D call TRBD1 (5 bases). Trimming removed 1 base from V and 4 bases from J, with 16 bases in between. The germline gives CDR1 MDHEN, CDR2 SYDVKM. This CDR3 region has 16 residues. For the CDR3, the DNA is TGTGCCAGCAGTTTATTACAGACAGCCGCTAGCTATGGCTACACCTTC. This gives the protein CASSLLQTAASYGYTF.

The table lists this clone with a few counts. V usage is TRBV6-5 and J usage is TRBJ2-7, with TRBD2 matching over 8 bases. Germline CDR1 and CDR2: MNHEY and SVGAGI. The CDR3 contains 15 residues. V lost 8 bases to trimming and J lost 7 bases; unmatched junction nucleotides: 16. The CDR3 DNA reads as TGTGCCAGCGGCCTTTCCGGGGGCGGGAGGAAAGAGCAGTACTTC. Translating it yields CASGLSGGGRKEQYF.

This rearrangement joins TRBV6-1 to TRBJ2-2; D unclear. V was shortened by 7 bases and J by 2 bases, with 11 bases between the two germline ends. Germline V gene data show CDR1 as MNHNS and CDR2 as SASEGT. The length of the CDR3 is 14 residues. CDR3 sequence: CASKGPLNTGELFF. The CDR3 DNA follows: TGTGCCAGCAAGGGCCCCTTAAACACCGGGGAGCTGTTTTTT.